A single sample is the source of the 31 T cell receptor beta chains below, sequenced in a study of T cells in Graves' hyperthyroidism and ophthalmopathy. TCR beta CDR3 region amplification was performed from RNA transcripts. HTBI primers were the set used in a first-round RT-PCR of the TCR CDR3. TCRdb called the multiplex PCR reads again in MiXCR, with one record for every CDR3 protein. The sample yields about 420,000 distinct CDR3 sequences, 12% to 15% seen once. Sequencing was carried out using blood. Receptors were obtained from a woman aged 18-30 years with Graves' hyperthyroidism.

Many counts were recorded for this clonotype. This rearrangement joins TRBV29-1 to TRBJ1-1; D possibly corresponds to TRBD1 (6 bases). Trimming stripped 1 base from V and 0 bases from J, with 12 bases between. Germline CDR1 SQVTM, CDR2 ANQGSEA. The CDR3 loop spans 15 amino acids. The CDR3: CSVEAPTGLNTEAFF. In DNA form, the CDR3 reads TGCAGCGTTGAAGCCCCGACAGGTTTGAACACTGAAGCTTTCTTT.

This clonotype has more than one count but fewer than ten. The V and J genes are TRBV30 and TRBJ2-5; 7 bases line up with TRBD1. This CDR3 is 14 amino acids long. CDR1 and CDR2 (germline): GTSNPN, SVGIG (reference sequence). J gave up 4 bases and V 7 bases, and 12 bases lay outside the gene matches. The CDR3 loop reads CASTKQGTPETQYF. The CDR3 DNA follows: TGTGCCTCTACGAAACAGGGGACCCCAGAGACCCAGTACTTC.

The CDR3 loop reads CSVGGGGGTEAFF. CDR3 in DNA: TGCAGCGTTGGGGGAGGGGGAGGAACTGAAGCTTTCTTT. The V call is TRBV29-1, the J call TRBJ1-1; a possible D gene is TRBD1 (6 bases). Trimming removed 4 bases from V and 5 bases from J, with 14 bases in between. The CDR3 is made up of 13 amino acids. Germline V CDR1 and CDR2: SQVTM, ANQGSEA.

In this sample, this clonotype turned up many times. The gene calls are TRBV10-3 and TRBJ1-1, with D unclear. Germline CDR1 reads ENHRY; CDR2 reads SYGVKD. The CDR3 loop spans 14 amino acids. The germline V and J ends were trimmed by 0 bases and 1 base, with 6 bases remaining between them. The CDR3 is CAISESGRNTEAFF. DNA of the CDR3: TGTGCCATCAGTGAGTCGGGCAGGAACACTGAAGCTTTCTTT.

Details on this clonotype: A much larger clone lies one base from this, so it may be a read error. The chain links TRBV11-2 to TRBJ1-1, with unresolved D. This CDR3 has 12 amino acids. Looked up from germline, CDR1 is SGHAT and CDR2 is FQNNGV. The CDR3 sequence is CTSSLVPAEAFF. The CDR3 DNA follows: TGTACCAGCAGCTTAGTTCCCGCTGAAGCTTTCTTT.

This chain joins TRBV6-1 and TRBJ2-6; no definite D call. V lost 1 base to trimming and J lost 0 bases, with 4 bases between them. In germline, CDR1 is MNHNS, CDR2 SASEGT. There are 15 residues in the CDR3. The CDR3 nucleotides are TGTGCCAGCAGTGAAGTACTCTCTGGGGCCAACGTCCTGACTTTC. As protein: CASSEVLSGANVLTF.

The CDR3, as DNA: TGCGCCAGCAGCCGAATGGGCGGCTCAACGGATACGCAGTATTTT. This sequence encodes CASSRMGGSTDTQYF. The chain uses TRBV4-3 and TRBJ2-3, with D hard to call. The V gene's germline CDR1 is LGHNA and CDR2 YSLEER. This CDR3 has 15 amino acids. With 4 bases removed from V and 6 bases from J, the gap between germline ends came to 17 bases.

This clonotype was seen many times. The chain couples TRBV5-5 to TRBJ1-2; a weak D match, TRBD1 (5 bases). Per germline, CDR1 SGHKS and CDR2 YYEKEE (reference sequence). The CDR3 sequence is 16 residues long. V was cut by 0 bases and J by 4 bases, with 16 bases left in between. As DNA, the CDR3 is TGTGCCAGCAGCTTGGCCGGGACGGGGGAATTCTATGGCTACACCTTC. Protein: CASSLAGTGEFYGYTF.

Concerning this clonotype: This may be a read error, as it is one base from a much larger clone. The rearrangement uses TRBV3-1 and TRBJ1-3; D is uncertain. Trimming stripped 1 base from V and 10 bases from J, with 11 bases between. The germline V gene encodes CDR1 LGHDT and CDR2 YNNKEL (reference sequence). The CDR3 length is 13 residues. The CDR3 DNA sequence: TGTGCCAGCAGCCAAGGGGCACAGCGGACCATATATTTT. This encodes CASSQGAQRTIYF.

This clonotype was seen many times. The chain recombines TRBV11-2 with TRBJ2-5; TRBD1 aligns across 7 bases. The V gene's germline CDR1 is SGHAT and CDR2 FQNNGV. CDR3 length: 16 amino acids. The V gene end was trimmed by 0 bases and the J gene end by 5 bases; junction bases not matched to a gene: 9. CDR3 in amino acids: CASSLETGQRRETQYF. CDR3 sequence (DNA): TGTGCCAGCAGCTTAGAGACAGGGCAAAGGAGGGAGACCCAGTACTTC. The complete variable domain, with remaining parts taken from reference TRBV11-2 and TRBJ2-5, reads EAGVAQSPRYKIIEKRQSVAFWCNPISGHATLYWYQQILGQGPKLLIQFQNNGVVDDSQLPKDRFSAERLKGVDSTLKIQPAKLEDSAVYLCASSLETGQRRETQYFGPGTRLLVL.

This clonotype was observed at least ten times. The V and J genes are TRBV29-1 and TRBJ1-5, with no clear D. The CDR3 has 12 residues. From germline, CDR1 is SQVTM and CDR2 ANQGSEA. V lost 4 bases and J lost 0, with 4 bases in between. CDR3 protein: CSVADSNQPQHF. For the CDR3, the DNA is TGCAGCGTTGCCGATAGCAATCAGCCCCAGCATTTT.

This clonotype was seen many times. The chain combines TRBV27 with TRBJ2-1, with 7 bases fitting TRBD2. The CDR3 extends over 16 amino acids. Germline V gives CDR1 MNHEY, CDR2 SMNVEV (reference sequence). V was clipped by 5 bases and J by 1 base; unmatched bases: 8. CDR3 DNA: TGTGCCAGCAGTCGGGCGGGAGTATCGTCCTACAATGAGCAGTTCTTC. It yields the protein CASSRAGVSSYNEQFF.

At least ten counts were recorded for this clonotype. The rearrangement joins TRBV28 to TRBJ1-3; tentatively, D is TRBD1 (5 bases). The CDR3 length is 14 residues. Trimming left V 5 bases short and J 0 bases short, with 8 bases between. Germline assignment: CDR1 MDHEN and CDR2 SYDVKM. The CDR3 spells CASSGTSSGNTIYF. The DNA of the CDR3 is TGTGCCAGCAGTGGGACGAGCTCTGGAAACACCATATATTTT.

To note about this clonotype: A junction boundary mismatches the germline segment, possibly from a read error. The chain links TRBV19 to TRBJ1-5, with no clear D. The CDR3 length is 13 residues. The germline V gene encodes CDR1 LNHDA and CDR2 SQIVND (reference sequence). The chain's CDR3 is CASGIQSNQPQHF. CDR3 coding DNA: TGTGCCAGTGGTATCCAATCGAATCAGCCCCAGCATTTT.

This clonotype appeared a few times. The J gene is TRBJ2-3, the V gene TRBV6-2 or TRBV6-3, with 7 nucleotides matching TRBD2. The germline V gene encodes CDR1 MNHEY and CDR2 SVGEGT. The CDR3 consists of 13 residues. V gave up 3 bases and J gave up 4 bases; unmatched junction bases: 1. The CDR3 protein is CASSYGGADTQYF. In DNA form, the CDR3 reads TGTGCCAGCAGTTATGGGGGGGCAGATACGCAGTATTTT.

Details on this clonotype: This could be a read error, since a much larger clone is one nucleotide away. The CDR3: CASSLRSGDAYNSPLHF. As DNA, the CDR3 is TGTGCCAGCAGCTTGAGATCAGGGGACGCCTATAATTCACCCCTCCACTTT. This rearrangement joins TRBV11-2 to TRBJ1-6; D is perhaps TRBD1 (6 bases). Trimming removed 3 bases from V and 2 bases from J, with 14 bases in between. The CDR3 length is 17 residues. Germline lookup yields CDR1 SGHAT and CDR2 FQNNGV. Based on the CDR3 plus reference TRBV11-2 and TRBJ1-6, the full variable domain is EAGVAQSPRYKIIEKRQSVAFWCNPISGHATLYWYQQILGQGPKLLIQFQNNGVVDDSQLPKDRFSAERLKGVDSTLKIQPAKLEDSAVYLCASSLRSGDAYNSPLHFGNGTRLTVT.

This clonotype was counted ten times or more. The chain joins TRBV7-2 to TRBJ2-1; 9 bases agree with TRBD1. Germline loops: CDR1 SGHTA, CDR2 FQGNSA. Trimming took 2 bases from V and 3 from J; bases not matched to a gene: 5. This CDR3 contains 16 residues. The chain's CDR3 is CASSLLGTGHYNEQFF. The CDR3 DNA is TGTGCCAGCAGCTTACTCGGGACAGGGCACTACAATGAGCAGTTCTTC.

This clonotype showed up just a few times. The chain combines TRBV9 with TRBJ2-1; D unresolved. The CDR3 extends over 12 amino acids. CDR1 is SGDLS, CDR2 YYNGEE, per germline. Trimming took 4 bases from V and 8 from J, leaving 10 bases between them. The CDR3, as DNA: TGTGCCAGCAGCTCCCACCGGGATGAGCAGTTCTTC. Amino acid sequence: CASSSHRDEQFF.

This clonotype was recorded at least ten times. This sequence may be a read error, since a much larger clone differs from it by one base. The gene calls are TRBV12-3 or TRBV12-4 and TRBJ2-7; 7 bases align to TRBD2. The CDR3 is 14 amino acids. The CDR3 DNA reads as TGTGCCAACAGTTTCGGGGGGAGCAGGAACGAGCAGTACTTC. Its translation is CANSFGGSRNEQYF.

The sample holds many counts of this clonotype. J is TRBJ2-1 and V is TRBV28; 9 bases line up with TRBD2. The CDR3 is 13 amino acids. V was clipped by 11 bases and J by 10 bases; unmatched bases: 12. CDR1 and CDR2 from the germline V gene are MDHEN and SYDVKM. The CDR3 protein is CAGRMREGLEQFF. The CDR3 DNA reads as TGTGCCGGAAGAATGCGGGAGGGCCTGGAGCAGTTCTTC.

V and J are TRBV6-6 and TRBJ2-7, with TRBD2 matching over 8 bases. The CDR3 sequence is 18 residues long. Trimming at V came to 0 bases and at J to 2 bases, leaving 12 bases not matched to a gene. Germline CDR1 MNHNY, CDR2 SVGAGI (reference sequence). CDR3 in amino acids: CASSYSGISGAHTYEQYF. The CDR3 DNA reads TGTGCCAGCAGTTACTCGGGAATTAGCGGGGCCCATACCTACGAGCAGTACTTC.

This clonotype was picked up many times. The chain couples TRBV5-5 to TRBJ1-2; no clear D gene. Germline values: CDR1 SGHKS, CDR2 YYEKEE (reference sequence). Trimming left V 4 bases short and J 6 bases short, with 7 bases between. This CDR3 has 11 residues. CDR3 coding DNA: TGTGCCAGCAGCCTCTATCATGGCTACACCTTC. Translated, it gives CASSLYHGYTF.

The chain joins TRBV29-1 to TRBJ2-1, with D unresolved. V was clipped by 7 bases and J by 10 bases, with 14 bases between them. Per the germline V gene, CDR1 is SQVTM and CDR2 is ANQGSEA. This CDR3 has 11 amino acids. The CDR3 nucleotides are TGCAGCGCGATGATCCTAGGAGAGCAGTTCTTC. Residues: CSAMILGEQFF.

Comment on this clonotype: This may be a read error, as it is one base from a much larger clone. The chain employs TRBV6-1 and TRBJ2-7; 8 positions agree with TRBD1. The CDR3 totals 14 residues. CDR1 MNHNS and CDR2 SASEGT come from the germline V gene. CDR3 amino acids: CAIKARDRTYGQYF. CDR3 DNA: TGTGCCATCAAGGCTAGGGACAGGACCTACGGGCAGTACTTC.

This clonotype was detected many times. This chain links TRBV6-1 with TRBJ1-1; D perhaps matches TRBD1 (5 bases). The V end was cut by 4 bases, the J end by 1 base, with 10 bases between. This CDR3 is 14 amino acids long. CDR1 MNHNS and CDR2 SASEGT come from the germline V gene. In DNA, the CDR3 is TGTGCCAGCAGTGGCTGGACAACGAACACTGAAGCTTTCTTT. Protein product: CASSGWTTNTEAFF.

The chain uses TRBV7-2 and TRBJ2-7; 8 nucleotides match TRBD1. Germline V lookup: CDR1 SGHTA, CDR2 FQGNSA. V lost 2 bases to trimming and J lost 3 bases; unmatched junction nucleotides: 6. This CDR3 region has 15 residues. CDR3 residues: CASSLIGQGLYEQYF. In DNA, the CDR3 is TGTGCCAGCAGCTTAATAGGACAGGGTCTCTACGAGCAGTACTTC.

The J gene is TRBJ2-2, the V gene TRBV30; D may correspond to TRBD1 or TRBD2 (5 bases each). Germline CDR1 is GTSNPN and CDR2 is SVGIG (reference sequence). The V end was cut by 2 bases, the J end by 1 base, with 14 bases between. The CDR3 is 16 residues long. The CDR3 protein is CAWSNKGDGNTGELFF. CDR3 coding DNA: TGTGCCTGGAGTAATAAAGGGGACGGGAACACCGGGGAGCTGTTTTTT.

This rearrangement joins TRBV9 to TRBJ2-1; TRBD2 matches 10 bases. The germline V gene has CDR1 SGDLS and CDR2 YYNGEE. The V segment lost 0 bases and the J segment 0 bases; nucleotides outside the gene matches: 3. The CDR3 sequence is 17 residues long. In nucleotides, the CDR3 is TGTGCCAGCAGCGTAGCTGCTAGCGGGAGCTCCTACAATGAGCAGTTCTTC. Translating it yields CASSVAASGSSYNEQFF.

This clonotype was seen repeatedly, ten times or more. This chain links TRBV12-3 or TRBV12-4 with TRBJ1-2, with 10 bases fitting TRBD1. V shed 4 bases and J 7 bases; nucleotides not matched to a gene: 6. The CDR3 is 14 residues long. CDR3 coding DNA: TGTGCCAGCAGTTCGATGACAGGGGGCTTTGGCTACACCTTC. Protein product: CASSSMTGGFGYTF.

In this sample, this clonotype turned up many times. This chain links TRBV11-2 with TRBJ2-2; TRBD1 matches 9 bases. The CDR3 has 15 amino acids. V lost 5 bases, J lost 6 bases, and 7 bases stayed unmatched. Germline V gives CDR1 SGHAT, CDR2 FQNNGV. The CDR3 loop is CASSLRTGVPGELFF. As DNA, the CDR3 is TGTGCCAGCAGCCTGAGGACAGGGGTTCCCGGGGAGCTGTTTTTT.

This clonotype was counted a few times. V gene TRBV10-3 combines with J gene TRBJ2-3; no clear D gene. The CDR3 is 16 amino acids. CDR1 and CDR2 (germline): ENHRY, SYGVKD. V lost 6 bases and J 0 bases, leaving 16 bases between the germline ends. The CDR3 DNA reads TGTGCCATCAGATCCATTCCCGAAGGGAGCACAGATACGCAGTATTTT. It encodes CAIRSIPEGSTDTQYF.